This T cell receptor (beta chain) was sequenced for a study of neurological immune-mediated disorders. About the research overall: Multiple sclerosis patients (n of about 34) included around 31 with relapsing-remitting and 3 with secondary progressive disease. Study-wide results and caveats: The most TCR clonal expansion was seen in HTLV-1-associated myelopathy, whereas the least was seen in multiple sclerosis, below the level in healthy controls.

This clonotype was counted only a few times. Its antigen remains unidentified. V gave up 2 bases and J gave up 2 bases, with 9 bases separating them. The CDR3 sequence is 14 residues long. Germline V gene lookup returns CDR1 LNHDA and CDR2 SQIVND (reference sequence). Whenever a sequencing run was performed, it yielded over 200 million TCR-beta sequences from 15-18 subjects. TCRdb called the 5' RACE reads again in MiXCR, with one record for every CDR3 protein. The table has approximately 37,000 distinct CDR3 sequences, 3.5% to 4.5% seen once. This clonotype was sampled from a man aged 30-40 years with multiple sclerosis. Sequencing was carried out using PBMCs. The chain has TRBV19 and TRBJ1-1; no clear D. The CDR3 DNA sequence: TGTGCCAGTAGTATATCTCCGGGCAACACTGAAGCTTTCTTT. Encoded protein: CASSISPGNTEAFF. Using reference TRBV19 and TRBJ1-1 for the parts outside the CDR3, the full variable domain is DGGITQSPKYLFRKEGQNVTLSCEQNLNHDAMYWYRQDPGQGLRLIYYSQIVNDFQKGDIAEGYSVSREKKESFPLTVTSAQKNPTAFYLCASSISPGNTEAFFGQGTRLTVV.